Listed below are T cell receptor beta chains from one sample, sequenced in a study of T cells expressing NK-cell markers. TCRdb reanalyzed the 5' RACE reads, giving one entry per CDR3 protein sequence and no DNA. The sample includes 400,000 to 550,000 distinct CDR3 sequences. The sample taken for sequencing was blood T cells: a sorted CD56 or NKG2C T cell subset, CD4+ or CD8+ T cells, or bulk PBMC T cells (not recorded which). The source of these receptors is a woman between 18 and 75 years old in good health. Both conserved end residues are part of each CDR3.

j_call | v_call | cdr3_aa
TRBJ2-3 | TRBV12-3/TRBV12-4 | CASSLADLGTDTQYF
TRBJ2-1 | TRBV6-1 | CASTPPQGHYNEQFF
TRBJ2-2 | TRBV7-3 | CASSLRIPGELFF
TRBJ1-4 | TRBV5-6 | CASSVGFGEKLFF
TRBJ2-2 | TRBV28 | CASRPYTGELFF
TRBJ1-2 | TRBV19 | CASSPSGFGYTF
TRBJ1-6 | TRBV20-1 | CSAGPGRVGSPLHF
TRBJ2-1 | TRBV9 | CASSVTSDSGRASHNEQFF
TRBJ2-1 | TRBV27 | CASSLWVLNEQFF
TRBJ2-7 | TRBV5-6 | CASSVDGQGGDEQYF